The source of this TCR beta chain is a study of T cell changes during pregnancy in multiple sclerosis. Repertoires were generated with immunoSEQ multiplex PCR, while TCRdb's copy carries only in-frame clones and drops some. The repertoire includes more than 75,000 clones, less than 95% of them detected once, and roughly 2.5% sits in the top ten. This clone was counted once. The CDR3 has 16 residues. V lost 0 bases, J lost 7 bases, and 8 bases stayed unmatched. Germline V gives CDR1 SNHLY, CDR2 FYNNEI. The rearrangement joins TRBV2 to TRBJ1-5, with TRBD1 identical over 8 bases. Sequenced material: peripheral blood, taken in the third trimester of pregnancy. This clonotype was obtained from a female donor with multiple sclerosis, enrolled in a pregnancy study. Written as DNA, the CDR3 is TGTGCCAGCAGTGAAGCGGGGGGCAGGGGGCTGCAGCCCCAGCATTTT. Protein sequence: CASSEAGGRGLQPQHF. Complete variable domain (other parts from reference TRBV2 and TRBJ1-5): EPEVTQTPSHQVTQMGQEVILRCVPISNHLYFYWYRQILGQKVEFLVSFYNNEISEKSEIFDDQFSVERPDGSNFTLKIRSTKLEDSAMYFCASSEAGGRGLQPQHFGDGTRLSIL.